One and the same sample provided the 2 T cell receptor beta chains below, sequenced in a study of shared clonotypes between healthy human individuals. The protocol was immunoSEQ multiplex PCR, while the TCRdb copy is restricted to in-frame clones and leaves out a portion. The sample consists of about 520,000 clones, over 70% of them appearing once. The sample taken for sequencing was PBMCs. The receptor source for this set is a woman aged 40 to 55 in good health. Some clones in this sample may be carry-over from other donors' samples.

J is TRBJ2-1 and V is TRBV27; weak D call: TRBD2 (6 bases). The CDR3 has 15 amino acids. V lost 8 bases and J 8 bases, leaving 22 bases between the germline ends. The V gene's germline CDR1 is MNHEY and CDR2 SMNVEV (reference sequence). The CDR3 here is CASARDLRTRDEQFF. CDR3 bases: TGTGCCAGCGCGCGGGACCTTCGAACACGGGATGAGCAGTTCTTC.

The chain combines TRBV2 with TRBJ1-3; 9 bases align to TRBD1. There are 15 residues in the CDR3. V shed 2 bases, J shed 7 bases, and the junction held 6 bases outside the gene matches. Germline assignment: CDR1 SNHLY and CDR2 FYNNEI. The CDR3 protein is CASSESEGTGNTIYF. CDR3 bases: TGTGCCAGCAGTGAAAGTGAGGGGACAGGGAACACCATATATTTT.